Listed here are 2 T cell receptor beta chains from one sample, sequenced in a study of cytomegalovirus exposure and HLA in healthy donors (dated by TCRdb to 2015 to 2018). The library was made by the immunoSEQ multiplex PCR assay. For the multiplex PCR, a mixture combining 60 forward primers for TCR Vbeta segments and 13 reverse primers for TCR Jbeta segments was used. Entries here come from immuneACCESS through TCRdb and include only in-frame sequences with V and J called. Some clones fail to appear in such tables; in the studies checked, an unresolved V gene covers under half of the shortfall, and the cause of the remainder is unknown. In this sample the table shows more than 90,000 clones, around 70% of which occur a single time. Of the sample, around 5% falls within the top ten clones. Sequencing used PBMCs. These TCRs come from a man under 40 in good health and CMV-seropositive.

The V gene is TRBV7-9, the J gene TRBJ1-5; D is unclear. The CDR3 has 12 amino acids. Germline V gives CDR1 SEHNR, CDR2 FQNEAQ (reference sequence). The V end lost 3 bases, the J end lost 3 bases, and 3 bases lay between the germline ends. This CDR3 is CASSFSNQPQHF. In DNA, the CDR3 is TGTGCCAGCAGCTTCTCCAATCAGCCCCAGCATTTT.

This clone was seen only once. This chain connects TRBV30 to TRBJ1-4, with D possibly TRBD1 on 6 matching bases. Germline V gene data show CDR1 as GTSNPN and CDR2 as SVGIG (reference sequence). V gave up 5 bases and J gave up 7 bases, with 20 bases separating them. This CDR3 is built from 15 residues. CDR3 amino acids: CAWYSQQGPSEKLFF. CDR3 bases: TGTGCCTGGTACTCGCAACAGGGTCCGAGTGAAAAACTGTTTTTT.